Listed below are T cell receptor beta chains from one sample, sequenced in a study of blood T cell repertoires in COVID-19. Using immunoSEQ multiplex PCR, the repertoire was profiled, and TCRdb retains in-frame clones only, with some absent. Here the sample spans some 240,000 clones, about 87% being singletons. Sequenced: PBMCs or T cells enriched from blood (not recorded which). Every receptor here comes from a middle-aged woman who had been exposed to COVID-19. The CDR3 runs from the conserved cysteine through the conserved F or W. Each record gives: clone size, D gene, J gene, V gene, CDR3 DNA, CDR3 protein. D genes are given only for firm matches. Only some rows state a clone size, as once, few, many or a class for expanded clones.

abundance: .; d_gene: .; j_gene: TRBJ1-2; v_gene: TRBV6-2/TRBV6-3; CDR3nt: TGTGCCAGCAGTCGCCGGGAGGGGCTGGTCTATGGCTACACCTTC; CDR3aa: CASSRREGLVYGYTF
abundance: few; d_gene: .; j_gene: TRBJ1-5; v_gene: TRBV24-1; CDR3nt: TGTGCCACCAGTGATGTTGCGGCTGGCAATCAGCCCCAGCATTTT; CDR3aa: CATSDVAAGNQPQHF
abundance: .; d_gene: .; j_gene: TRBJ2-1; v_gene: TRBV10-2; CDR3nt: TGCGCCAGCAGGGGGAGCTGGGGAAACGACAATGAGCAGTTCTTC; CDR3aa: CASRGSWGNDNEQFF
abundance: .; d_gene: .; j_gene: TRBJ1-4; v_gene: TRBV5-1; CDR3nt: TGCGCCAGCAGCACTCAAGGCAGGTCAACTAATGAAAAACTGTTTTTT; CDR3aa: CASSTQGRSTNEKLFF
abundance: .; d_gene: .; j_gene: TRBJ1-4; v_gene: TRBV24-1; CDR3nt: TGTGCCACCAGTGATCCTGGGACTGAGAATGAAAAACTGTTTTTT; CDR3aa: CATSDPGTENEKLFF
abundance: .; d_gene: .; j_gene: TRBJ1-5; v_gene: TRBV7-8; CDR3nt: TGTGCCAGCACCCTAGCGGGGGGTAGAAATCAGCCCCAGCATTTT; CDR3aa: CASTLAGGRNQPQHF
abundance: .; d_gene: .; j_gene: TRBJ1-2; v_gene: TRBV28; CDR3nt: TGTGCCAGCAGTCCCGCCTCGCCTCGGGGGGACTATGGCTACACCTTC; CDR3aa: CASSPASPRGDYGYTF
abundance: few; d_gene: .; j_gene: TRBJ1-2; v_gene: TRBV14; CDR3nt: TGTGCCAGCAGCCAAGGGAGGGGTCGAAACTATGGCTACACCTTC; CDR3aa: CASSQGRGRNYGYTF
abundance: .; d_gene: .; j_gene: TRBJ1-2; v_gene: TRBV5-4; CDR3nt: TGTGCCAGCAGCGACAGGACTTGGGGGGGAGGCTACACCTTC; CDR3aa: CASSDRTWGGGYTF
abundance: .; d_gene: .; j_gene: TRBJ2-7; v_gene: TRBV11-2; CDR3nt: TGTGCCAGCAGCCCCGTGGTAGCTTACGAGCAGTACTTC; CDR3aa: CASSPVVAYEQYF
abundance: .; d_gene: TRBD1; j_gene: TRBJ1-6; v_gene: TRBV11-3; CDR3nt: TGTGCCAGCAGCCTCAGGGGGCTGGTTTCACCCCTCCACTTT; CDR3aa: CASSLRGLVSPLHF
abundance: once; d_gene: TRBD2; j_gene: TRBJ2-5; v_gene: TRBV5-3; CDR3nt: TGTGCCAGAAGCGCCTACACTATCGGGGGGAGGTGGGAGACCCAGTACTTC; CDR3aa: CARSAYTIGGRWETQYF
abundance: .; d_gene: .; j_gene: TRBJ1-4; v_gene: TRBV28; CDR3nt: TGTGCCAGCAGTCAGGCGGGGGAGAGAGAAAAACTGTTTTTT; CDR3aa: CASSQAGEREKLFF
abundance: .; d_gene: TRBD2; j_gene: TRBJ2-5; v_gene: TRBV27; CDR3nt: TGTGCCAGCAGTGGACTAGCGGGGGTCGGAGAGACCCAGTACTTC; CDR3aa: CASSGLAGVGETQYF
abundance: once; d_gene: TRBD1; j_gene: TRBJ2-5; v_gene: TRBV6-2/TRBV6-3; CDR3nt: TGTGCCAGCAGTTGGGGACAGGGAGCCTCGGAGACCCAGTACTTC; CDR3aa: CASSWGQGASETQYF
abundance: once; d_gene: .; j_gene: TRBJ2-1; v_gene: TRBV11-2; CDR3nt: TGTGCCAGCAGCATAAGGGGGTACAATGAGCAGTTCTTC; CDR3aa: CASSIRGYNEQFF
abundance: once; d_gene: TRBD1; j_gene: TRBJ2-7; v_gene: TRBV29-1; CDR3nt: TGCAGCGTCGCAACGGACAGGGGCTACGAGCAGTACTTC; CDR3aa: CSVATDRGYEQYF
abundance: .; d_gene: TRBD2; j_gene: TRBJ2-2; v_gene: TRBV14; CDR3nt: TGTGCCAGCAGCCATTTAGCGGGAGGGAAGAACACCGGGGAGCTGTTTTTT; CDR3aa: CASSHLAGGKNTGELFF
abundance: .; d_gene: TRBD1; j_gene: TRBJ2-7; v_gene: TRBV7-2; CDR3nt: TGTGCCAGCAGCCCCACGGCGGGACAGGGCTACGAGCAGTACTTC; CDR3aa: CASSPTAGQGYEQYF
abundance: .; d_gene: TRBD1; j_gene: TRBJ1-6; v_gene: TRBV3-1/TRBV3-2; CDR3nt: TGTGCCAGCAGCCGAAACTCGGGGACAGGGGATTCACCCCTCCACTTT; CDR3aa: CASSRNSGTGDSPLHF
abundance: .; d_gene: TRBD1; j_gene: TRBJ2-2; v_gene: TRBV7-6; CDR3nt: TGTGCCAGCAGCTTAGAGACAGGGGGTATAATGAACACCGGGGAGCTGTTTTTT; CDR3aa: CASSLETGGIMNTGELFF
abundance: .; d_gene: .; j_gene: TRBJ2-1; v_gene: TRBV6-2/TRBV6-3; CDR3nt: TGTGCCAGCAGCCAAGGTGGGAGTGAGCAGTTCTTC; CDR3aa: CASSQGGSEQFF
abundance: few; d_gene: .; j_gene: TRBJ1-6; v_gene: TRBV5-1; CDR3nt: TGTGCCAGCAGCAGTTTTGGCCAGAATAATTCACCCCTCCACTTT; CDR3aa: CASSSFGQNNSPLHF
abundance: .; d_gene: .; j_gene: TRBJ1-1; v_gene: TRBV6-1; CDR3nt: TGTGCCAGCAGTAAAGACATCAACAGGGTCTTTCACACTGAAGCTTTCTTT; CDR3aa: CASSKDINRVFHTEAFF
abundance: .; d_gene: TRBD1; j_gene: TRBJ1-2; v_gene: TRBV27; CDR3nt: TGTGCCAGCAGTTTAGGGATTGCAGGGGGGTATGGCTACACCTTC; CDR3aa: CASSLGIAGGYGYTF
abundance: .; d_gene: TRBD1; j_gene: TRBJ1-2; v_gene: TRBV4-2; CDR3nt: TGTGCCAGCAGCTTTAGGGACAGGGGTGAAGGCTACACCTTC; CDR3aa: CASSFRDRGEGYTF
abundance: .; d_gene: .; j_gene: TRBJ1-4; v_gene: TRBV7-9; CDR3nt: TGTGCCAGCAGCCGATGGGGGGGTGAAAAACTGTTTTTT; CDR3aa: CASSRWGGEKLFF
abundance: .; d_gene: .; j_gene: TRBJ2-1; v_gene: TRBV9; CDR3nt: TGTGCCAGCAGCGTAGCTTTTGCGAACTACAATGAGCAGTTCTTC; CDR3aa: CASSVAFANYNEQFF
abundance: .; d_gene: TRBD1; j_gene: TRBJ1-2; v_gene: TRBV5-4; CDR3nt: TGTGCCAGCAGCTCAGGACAGGGTCCGTGGGGCTACACCTTC; CDR3aa: CASSSGQGPWGYTF
abundance: .; d_gene: .; j_gene: TRBJ1-1; v_gene: TRBV10-3; CDR3nt: TGTGCCGTCGCGGGGGGGCGCGGAACTGAAGCTTTCTTT; CDR3aa: CAVAGGRGTEAFF
abundance: once; d_gene: .; j_gene: TRBJ2-1; v_gene: TRBV7-3; CDR3nt: TGTGCCAGCAGCCAGGCAGGGGCCGCTAGGAATGAGCAGTTCTTC; CDR3aa: CASSQAGAARNEQFF
abundance: few; d_gene: TRBD1; j_gene: TRBJ1-2; v_gene: TRBV28; CDR3nt: TGTGCCAGCAGTACCCCAATCCAGGGGGCCAACTATGGCTACACCTTC; CDR3aa: CASSTPIQGANYGYTF
abundance: .; d_gene: TRBD2; j_gene: TRBJ2-3; v_gene: TRBV18; CDR3nt: TGTGCCAGCTCACCGGGGTACGGGACTAGCGGATACAGCACAGATACGCAGTATTTT; CDR3aa: CASSPGYGTSGYSTDTQYF
abundance: .; d_gene: TRBD1; j_gene: TRBJ1-2; v_gene: TRBV3-1/TRBV3-2; CDR3nt: TGTGCCAGCAGCCAGGGGACAGTTAACTATGGCTACACCTTC; CDR3aa: CASSQGTVNYGYTF
abundance: .; d_gene: .; j_gene: TRBJ2-2; v_gene: TRBV6-4; CDR3nt: TGTGCCAGCAGTGACCAGGGTCTCACCGGGGAGCTGTTTTTT; CDR3aa: CASSDQGLTGELFF
abundance: .; d_gene: .; j_gene: TRBJ2-6; v_gene: TRBV7-8; CDR3nt: TGTGCCAGCAGCTTAGGTCGGAGCTCTGGGGCCAACGTCCTGACTTTC; CDR3aa: CASSLGRSSGANVLTF
abundance: .; d_gene: .; j_gene: TRBJ2-2; v_gene: TRBV28; CDR3nt: TGTGCCAGCAGTCTTATAGCGGCCGGGGAGCTGTTTTTT; CDR3aa: CASSLIAAGELFF
abundance: .; d_gene: TRBD2; j_gene: TRBJ2-5; v_gene: TRBV2; CDR3nt: TGTGCCAGCGGGACTAGCGGGGGGGGAGAGACCCAGTACTTC; CDR3aa: CASGTSGGGETQYF
abundance: .; d_gene: .; j_gene: TRBJ1-1; v_gene: TRBV6-5; CDR3nt: TGTGCCAGCAGTTACTCGATGGGGCAGGACCATTGGGAAGCTTTCTTT; CDR3aa: CASSYSMGQDHWEAFF
abundance: .; d_gene: .; j_gene: TRBJ1-5; v_gene: TRBV11-3; CDR3nt: TGTGCCAGCGCCCAAGGACTGACGGGCCTCCAGCATTTT; CDR3aa: CASAQGLTGLQHF
abundance: .; d_gene: .; j_gene: TRBJ1-2; v_gene: TRBV6-6; CDR3nt: TGTGCCAGCAGTCCGGATCTCCCGACAGAAAGCCTCTATGGCTACACCTTC; CDR3aa: CASSPDLPTESLYGYTF
abundance: .; d_gene: .; j_gene: TRBJ1-1; v_gene: TRBV6-5; CDR3nt: TGTGCCAGCAGATTACAGGGGAACACTGAAGCTTTCTTT; CDR3aa: CASRLQGNTEAFF
abundance: .; d_gene: TRBD2; j_gene: TRBJ2-6; v_gene: TRBV7-3; CDR3nt: TGTGCCAGCAGCCGGGAGGCCATCAGCTCTGGGGCCAACGTCCTGACTTTC; CDR3aa: CASSREAISSGANVLTF
abundance: .; d_gene: .; j_gene: TRBJ1-1; v_gene: TRBV10-3; CDR3nt: TGTGCCATCACCCGGGGCACTGAAGCTTTCTTT; CDR3aa: CAITRGTEAFF
abundance: .; d_gene: .; j_gene: TRBJ1-2; v_gene: TRBV19; CDR3nt: TGTGCCAGTAGTACCTATCCGGGAGGCGGCTACACCTTC; CDR3aa: CASSTYPGGGYTF
abundance: once; d_gene: .; j_gene: TRBJ1-6; v_gene: TRBV19; CDR3nt: TGTGCCAGTAGTATAGGAGGTCCCCTCCACTTT; CDR3aa: CASSIGGPLHF
abundance: .; d_gene: .; j_gene: TRBJ1-1; v_gene: TRBV7-3; CDR3nt: TGTGCCAGCAGTCAGGAGGCGAACACTGAAGCTTTCTTT; CDR3aa: CASSQEANTEAFF
abundance: .; d_gene: .; j_gene: TRBJ1-1; v_gene: TRBV5-4; CDR3nt: TGTGCCAGCAGCTCTGACGAGACAGCGAACACTGAAGCTTTCTTT; CDR3aa: CASSSDETANTEAFF
abundance: .; d_gene: .; j_gene: TRBJ1-1; v_gene: TRBV18; CDR3nt: TGTGCCAGCTCATCGGTTTCCTACCATAACACTGAAGCTTTCTTT; CDR3aa: CASSSVSYHNTEAFF
abundance: .; d_gene: TRBD1; j_gene: TRBJ1-2; v_gene: TRBV6-5; CDR3nt: TGTGCCAGCAGTTACGAGGGACAGATGTCTGGCTACACCTTC; CDR3aa: CASSYEGQMSGYTF